This passage covers 21 T cell receptor beta chains from one sample sequenced in a study of blood T cell repertoires in COVID-19. Using immunoSEQ multiplex PCR, the repertoire was profiled, and TCRdb retains in-frame clones only, with some absent. The top ten clones hold 7% to 9.5% of a sample with about 74,000 clones, more than 75% of them seen once. Specimen: peripheral blood. The source is a human donor in a cohort sampled during active COVID-19.

The chain joins TRBV5-5 to TRBJ2-7, with D maybe TRBD2 (6 bases). The CDR3 spans 14 residues. Germline V lookup: CDR1 SGHKS, CDR2 YYEKEE (reference sequence). V gave up 4 bases and J gave up 6 bases, with 17 bases separating them. The CDR3 reads CASSEGGSGGEQYF. CDR3 in DNA: TGTGCCAGCAGCGAGGGCGGTTCCGGGGGCGAGCAGTACTTC.

Comments on this clone: Additional DNA sequences in this sample encode the identical CDR3. This chain joins TRBV27 and TRBJ1-2; 12 bases match TRBD1. The CDR3 extends over 14 amino acids. Germline CDR1 reads MNHEY; CDR2 reads SMNVEV (reference sequence). Trimming took 5 bases from V and 5 from J; bases not matched to a gene: 3. This chain's CDR3 is CASSPGQGAYGYTF. The CDR3 DNA follows: TGTGCCAGCAGTCCGGGACAGGGGGCGTATGGCTACACCTTC.

The rearrangement links TRBV6-2 or TRBV6-3 to TRBJ2-1; 8 bases fit TRBD2. Germline V gene data show CDR1 as MNHEY and CDR2 as SVGEGT. The CDR3 covers 17 residues. Unmatched junction bases numbered 14, after V lost 2 bases and J lost 8 bases. CDR3 amino acids: CASSYEAGGAFVDEQFF. The CDR3 nucleotides are TGTGCCAGCAGTTACGAGGCCGGGGGGGCCTTCGTCGATGAGCAGTTCTTC.

The J gene is TRBJ2-1, the V gene TRBV6-6; 12 bases map to TRBD2. This CDR3 has 16 residues. V lost 6 bases to trimming and J lost 7 bases; unmatched junction nucleotides: 10. Germline CDR1 and CDR2: MNHNY and SVGAGI (reference sequence). CDR3 protein: CASRNSHGLAGNEQFF. The CDR3 DNA reads as TGTGCCAGCAGAAACTCTCACGGACTAGCGGGGAATGAGCAGTTCTTC.

The chain recombines TRBV6-5 with TRBJ2-7; D possibly corresponds to TRBD2 (6 bases). Germline CDR1 reads MNHEY; CDR2 reads SVGAGI. Trimming shortened V by 8 bases and J by 4 bases, and 18 bases separated the two germline ends. This CDR3 contains 14 residues. The CDR3 sequence is CASGLRGRGYEQYF. In DNA form, the CDR3 reads TGTGCCAGCGGTTTGCGGGGAAGAGGGTACGAGCAGTACTTC.

This clone has more than one count but fewer than ten. This chain connects TRBV6-2 or TRBV6-3 to TRBJ1-5; 9 nucleotides agree with TRBD1. The CDR3 totals 16 residues. Germline loops: CDR1 MNHEY, CDR2 SVGEGT. V was pared by 4 bases and J by 2 bases, with 6 bases of the junction left unmatched. This chain's CDR3 is CASSFGTGLGNQPQHF. The CDR3 DNA follows: TGTGCCAGCAGTTTTGGGACAGGGCTTGGCAATCAGCCCCAGCATTTT.

The rearrangement joins TRBV25-1 to TRBJ1-2; D possibly corresponds to TRBD1 (6 bases). The V end was cut by 5 bases, the J end by 5 bases, with 12 bases between. Germline V gives CDR1 MGHDK, CDR2 SYGVNS. The CDR3 totals 13 residues. CDR3 sequence reads: CASSYLQGYGYTF. In nucleotides, the CDR3 is TGTGCCAGCAGTTACCTACAGGGTTATGGCTACACCTTC.

The rearrangement links TRBV7-2 to TRBJ1-2; maybe TRBD1 (5 bases). Looked up from germline, CDR1 is SGHTA and CDR2 is FQGNSA. The V end lost 5 bases, the J end lost 7 bases, and 14 bases lay between the germline ends. There are 13 residues in the CDR3. The CDR3 sequence: CASSPGGRGGYTF. CDR3 sequence (DNA): TGTGCCAGCAGCCCGGGGGGAAGGGGTGGCTACACCTTC.

This clone was counted a few times. The rearrangement links TRBV10-3 to TRBJ1-2, with D hard to call. Per germline, CDR1 ENHRY and CDR2 SYGVKD. V lost 10 bases to trimming and J lost 11 bases, with 32 bases between them. This CDR3 spans 16 amino acids. Here the CDR3 reads CATTRRVAPQEVSYTF. The CDR3 DNA follows: TGTGCCACCACCCGGAGGGTTGCCCCCCAGGAGGTCTCATACACCTTC.

This clone was recorded once. The chain carries TRBV5-1 and TRBJ1-1; 7 nucleotides align to TRBD1. CDR1 is SGHRS and CDR2 is YFSETQ in the germline V gene. CDR3 length equals 13 residues. J was trimmed by 5 bases and V by 5 bases; bases with no gene match: 6. The CDR3 region has the DNA TGCGCCAGCAGGGAGGGGGCGCGGACTGAAGCTTTCTTT. This encodes CASREGARTEAFF.

The chain links TRBV11-2 to TRBJ1-1; the D is unclear. Per the germline V gene, CDR1 is SGHAT and CDR2 is FQNNGV. V was clipped by 0 bases and J by 8 bases, with 10 bases between them. The CDR3 length is 13 residues. DNA of the CDR3: TGTGCCAGCAGCTTAGATCTTGAGATCGAAGCTTTCTTT. Amino acids: CASSLDLEIEAFF.

The chain carries TRBV6-2 or TRBV6-3 and TRBJ2-7; 8 bases are a match to TRBD1. This CDR3 is built from 13 residues. CDR1 is MNHEY, CDR2 SVGEGT, per germline. Losses at the gene ends were 6 bases for V and 3 bases for J; bases not matched to a gene: 4. In DNA form, the CDR3 reads TGTGCCAGCAGCCGCGGACAGGGCTACGAGCAGTACTTC. Protein sequence: CASSRGQGYEQYF.

A single count supports this clone. The CDR3 region is CASSQRDRVNNSPLHF. The CDR3 coding sequence is TGCGCCAGCAGCCAGAGGGACAGGGTAAATAATTCACCCCTCCACTTT. The rearrangement uses TRBV4-1 and TRBJ1-6; 9 nucleotides line up with TRBD1. CDR1 is MGHRA and CDR2 is YSYEKL in the germline V gene. The ends lost 3 bases at V and 5 bases at J; junction bases unmatched: 5. CDR3 length equals 16 residues.

The chain uses TRBV10-3 and TRBJ1-1; 9 bases are a match to TRBD1. Germline CDR1 is ENHRY and CDR2 is SYGVKD. V was clipped by 9 bases and J by 5 bases; unmatched bases: 7. CDR3 size: 13 residues. This CDR3 is CAIRTGVGTEAFF. The CDR3 region has the DNA TGTGCCATTAGGACAGGGGTAGGAACTGAAGCTTTCTTT.

This chain connects TRBV3-1 (or the pseudogene TRBV3-2) to TRBJ1-6, with a possible D match to TRBD1 (5 bases). The CDR3 is 15 amino acids. The germline V and J ends were trimmed by 5 bases and 9 bases, with 17 bases remaining between them. The germline V gene has CDR1 LGHDT and CDR2 YNNKEL (reference sequence). CDR3 sequence: CASSTIGGVLSPLHF. The CDR3 nucleotides are TGTGCCAGCAGCACCATAGGAGGGGTTCTTTCACCCCTCCACTTT.

Sample share makes this clone medium-sized. The V gene is TRBV18, the J gene TRBJ2-7, with D possibly TRBD1 on 6 matching bases. Germline CDR1 KGHSH, CDR2 LQKENI. The CDR3 totals 16 residues. V was shortened by 0 bases and J by 3 bases, with 15 bases between the two germline ends. The CDR3 DNA follows: TGTGCCAGCTCACCACCGGGGGCAGGGGCGGTCTACGAGCAGTACTTC. It specifies CASSPPGAGAVYEQYF.

This clone has only a few counts. Additional DNA sequences in this sample encode the identical CDR3. The chain employs TRBV5-1 and TRBJ1-5, with TRBD1 matching 7 bases. In germline, CDR1 is SGHRS, CDR2 YFSETQ. After removal of 0 bases from V and 6 bases from J, the junction contained 3 bases not matched to a gene. The CDR3 runs 14 residues. CDR3 nucleotides: TGCGCCAGCAGCTTGGGTCAGGGGGGTCAGCCCCAGCATTTT. Protein: CASSLGQGGQPQHF.

The CDR3 nucleotides are TGCAGCGTACAGGGGGGGGACTTTTATGGCTACACCTTC. It encodes CSVQGGDFYGYTF. The chain carries TRBV29-1 and TRBJ1-2; TRBD1 matches 8 bases. The CDR3 has 13 residues. With 6 bases clipped from V and 5 bases from J, the junction kept 8 bases outside the gene matches. The V gene's germline CDR1 is SQVTM and CDR2 ANQGSEA.

The gene calls are TRBV6-6 and TRBJ1-1; D unclear. The CDR3 spans 14 residues. The germline CDR1 and CDR2 sequences are MNHNY and SVGAGI (reference sequence). V dropped 2 bases and J dropped 1 base, with 8 bases sitting between them. CDR3 sequence (DNA): TGTGCCAGCAGTTACGGTCGGAGGAACACTGAAGCTTTCTTT. Translating gives CASSYGRRNTEAFF.

The chain joins TRBV18 to TRBJ2-1; D is perhaps TRBD2 (6 bases). Germline-derived CDR1 and CDR2 are KGHSH and LQKENI. The CDR3 loop spans 16 amino acids. Trimming left V 6 bases short and J 0 bases short, with 15 bases between. The CDR3 DNA sequence: TGTGCCAGCTCGCCCCGGGACTTTAGCTCCTACAATGAGCAGTTCTTC. Amino acids: CASSPRDFSSYNEQFF.

The V gene is TRBV19, the J gene TRBJ2-2, with a tentative D call TRBD2 (6 bases). Germline-derived CDR1 and CDR2 are LNHDA and SQIVND (reference sequence). The V gene lost 7 bases and the J gene lost 6 bases, with 15 bases spanning the gap. The CDR3 has 14 residues. CDR3: CASNLGGNPGELFF. CDR3 nucleotide sequence: TGTGCCAGTAACCTGGGCGGGAATCCCGGGGAGCTGTTTTTT.